This T cell receptor (beta chain) was observed in a study of cytomegalovirus exposure and HLA in healthy donors. Study-level results: Some public TCRs appeared in many individuals, while most sequences were rare.

Germline V gene sequence: CDR1 SGDLS, CDR2 YYNGEE. The CDR3 spans 18 residues. Trimming cost V 0 bases and J 0 bases; bases outside gene matches: 9. Note on this clone: Its antigen is not identified.

PCR amplification relied on 60 Vbeta primers (plus 13 Jbeta primers). Generated by immunoSEQ multiplex PCR, the TCRdb table keeps only in-frame clones and is missing some. Of 150,000 to 200,000 clones in the sample, approximately 80% are singletons; the top ten hold 0.85% to 1.4%. This receptor was obtained from a woman between 35 and 50 years old in good health and CMV-seronegative. The chain couples TRBV9 to TRBJ2-1; the match to TRBD2 covers 7 bases. Sequences were obtained from PBMCs. CDR3 nucleotide sequence: TGTGCCAGCAGCGTAGCCGGGGGGATGGCGAGCTCCTACAATGAGCAGTTCTTC. This gives the protein CASSVAGGMASSYNEQFF.